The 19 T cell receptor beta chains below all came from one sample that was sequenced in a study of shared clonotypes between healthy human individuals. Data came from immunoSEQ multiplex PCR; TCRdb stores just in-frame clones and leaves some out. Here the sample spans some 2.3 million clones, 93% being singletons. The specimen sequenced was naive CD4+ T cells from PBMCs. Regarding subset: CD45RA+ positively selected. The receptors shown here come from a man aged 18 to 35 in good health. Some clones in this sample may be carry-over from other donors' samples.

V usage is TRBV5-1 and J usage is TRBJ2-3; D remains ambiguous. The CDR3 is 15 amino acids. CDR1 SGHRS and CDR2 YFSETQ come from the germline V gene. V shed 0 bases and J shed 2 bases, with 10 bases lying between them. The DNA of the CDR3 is TGCGCCAGCAGCTTGGTGGAGACCGACACAGATACGCAGTATTTT. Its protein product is CASSLVETDTDTQYF.

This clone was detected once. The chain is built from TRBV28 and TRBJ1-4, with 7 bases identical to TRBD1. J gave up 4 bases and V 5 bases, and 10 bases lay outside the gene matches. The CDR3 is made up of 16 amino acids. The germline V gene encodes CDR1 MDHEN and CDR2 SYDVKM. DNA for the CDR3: TGTGCCAGCAGTCTTCAAACTAGGGGGCGTAATGAAAAACTGTTTTTT. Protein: CASSLQTRGRNEKLFF.

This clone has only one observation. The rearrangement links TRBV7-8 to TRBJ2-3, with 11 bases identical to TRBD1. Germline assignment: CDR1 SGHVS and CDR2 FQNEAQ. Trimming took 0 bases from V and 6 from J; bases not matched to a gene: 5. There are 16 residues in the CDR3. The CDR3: CASSLAGTGGTDTQYF. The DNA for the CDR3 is TGTGCCAGCAGCTTAGCGGGGACAGGGGGTACGGATACGCAGTATTTT.

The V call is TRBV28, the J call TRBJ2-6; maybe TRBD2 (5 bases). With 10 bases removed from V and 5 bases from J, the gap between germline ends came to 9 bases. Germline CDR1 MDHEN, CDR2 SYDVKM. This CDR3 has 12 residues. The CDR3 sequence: CATGLWANVLTF. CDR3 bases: TGTGCCACTGGACTCTGGGCCAACGTCCTGACTTTC.

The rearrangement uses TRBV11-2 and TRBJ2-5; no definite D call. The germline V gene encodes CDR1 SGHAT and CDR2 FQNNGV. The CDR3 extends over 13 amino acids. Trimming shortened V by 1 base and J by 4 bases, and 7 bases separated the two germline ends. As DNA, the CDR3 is TGTGCCAGCAGCTTAGTATCCGGAGAGACCCAGTACTTC. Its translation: CASSLVSGETQYF. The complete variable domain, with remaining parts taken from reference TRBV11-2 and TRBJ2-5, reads EAGVAQSPRYKIIEKRQSVAFWCNPISGHATLYWYQQILGQGPKLLIQFQNNGVVDDSQLPKDRFSAERLKGVDSTLKIQPAKLEDSAVYLCASSLVSGETQYFGPGTRLLVL.

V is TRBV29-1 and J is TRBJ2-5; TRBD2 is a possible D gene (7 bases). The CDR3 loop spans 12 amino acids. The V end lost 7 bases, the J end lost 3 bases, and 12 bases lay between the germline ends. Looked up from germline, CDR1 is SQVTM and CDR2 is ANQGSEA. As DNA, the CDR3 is TGCAGCGGGTGGGGGGGCAAAGAGACCCAGTACTTC. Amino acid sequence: CSGWGGKETQYF.

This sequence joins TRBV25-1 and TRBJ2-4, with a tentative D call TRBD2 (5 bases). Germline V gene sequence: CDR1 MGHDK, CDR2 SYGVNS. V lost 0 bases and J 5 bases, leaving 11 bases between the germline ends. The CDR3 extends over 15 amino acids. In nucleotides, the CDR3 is TGTGCCAGCAGTGAATACGGGGATTGGGAAAACATTCAGTACTTC. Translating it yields CASSEYGDWENIQYF. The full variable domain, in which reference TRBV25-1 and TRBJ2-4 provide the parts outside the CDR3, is EADIYQTPRYLVIGTGKKITLECSQTMGHDKMYWYQQDPGMELHLIHYSYGVNSTEKGDLSSESTVSRIRTEHFPLTLESARPSHTSQYLCASSEYGDWENIQYFGAGTRLSVL.

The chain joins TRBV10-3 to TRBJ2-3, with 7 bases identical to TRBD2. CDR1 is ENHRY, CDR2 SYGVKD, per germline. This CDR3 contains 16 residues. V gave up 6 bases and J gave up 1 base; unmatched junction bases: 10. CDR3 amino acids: CAISEPGGDGTDTQYF. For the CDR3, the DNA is TGTGCCATCAGCGAACCGGGGGGAGATGGCACAGATACGCAGTATTTT.

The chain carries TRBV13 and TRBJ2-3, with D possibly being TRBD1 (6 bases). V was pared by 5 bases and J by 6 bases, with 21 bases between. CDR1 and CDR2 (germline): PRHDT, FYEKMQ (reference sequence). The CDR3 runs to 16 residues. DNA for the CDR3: TGTGCCAGCAGCCACCTTCGACAGGTCGATGTGGATACGCAGTATTTT. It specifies CASSHLRQVDVDTQYF.

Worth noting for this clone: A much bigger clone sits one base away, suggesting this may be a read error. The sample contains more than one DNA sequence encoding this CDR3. CDR3 DNA sequence: TGTGCCAGCAGTGTTTACGAGCAGTACTTC. It is translated as CASSVYEQYF. The rearrangement links TRBV2 to TRBJ2-7; no clear D gene. The CDR3 totals 10 residues. The germline gives CDR1 SNHLY, CDR2 FYNNEI. V lost 4 bases to trimming and J lost 4 bases, with 2 bases between them.

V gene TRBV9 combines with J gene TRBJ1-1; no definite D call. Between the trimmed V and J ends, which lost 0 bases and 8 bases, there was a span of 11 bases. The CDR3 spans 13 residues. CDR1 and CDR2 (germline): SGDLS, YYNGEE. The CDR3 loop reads CASSVGRFGEAFF. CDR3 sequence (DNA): TGTGCCAGCAGCGTAGGACGGTTTGGGGAAGCTTTCTTT.

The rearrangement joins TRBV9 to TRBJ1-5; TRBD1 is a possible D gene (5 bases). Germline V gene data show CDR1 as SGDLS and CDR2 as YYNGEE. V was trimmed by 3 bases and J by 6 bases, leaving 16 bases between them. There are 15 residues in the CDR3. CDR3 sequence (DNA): TGTGCCAGCAGCGGATGGCCAGGGCTACGTCAGCCCCAGCATTTT. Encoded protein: CASSGWPGLRQPQHF.

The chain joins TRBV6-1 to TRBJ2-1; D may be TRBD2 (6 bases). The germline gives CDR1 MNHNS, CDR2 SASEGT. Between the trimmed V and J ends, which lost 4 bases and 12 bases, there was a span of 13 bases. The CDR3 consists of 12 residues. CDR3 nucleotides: TGTGCCAGCAGTGGCTTAGCGGTGCGGCAGTTCTTC. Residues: CASSGLAVRQFF.

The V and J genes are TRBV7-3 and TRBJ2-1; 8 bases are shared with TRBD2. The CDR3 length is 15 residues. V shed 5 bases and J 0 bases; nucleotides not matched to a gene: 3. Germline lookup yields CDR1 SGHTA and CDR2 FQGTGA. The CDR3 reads CASSAGLASYNEQFF. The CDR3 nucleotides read TGTGCCAGCAGCGCAGGACTAGCCTCCTACAATGAGCAGTTCTTC.

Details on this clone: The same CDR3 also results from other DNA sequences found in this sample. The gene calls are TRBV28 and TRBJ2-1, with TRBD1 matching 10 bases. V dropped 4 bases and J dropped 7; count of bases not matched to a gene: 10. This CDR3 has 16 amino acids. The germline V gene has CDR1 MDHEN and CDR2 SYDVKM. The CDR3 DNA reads TGTGCCAGCAGTTCTCCGACAGGGGGCATCAGGAATGAGCAGTTCTTC. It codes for CASSSPTGGIRNEQFF.

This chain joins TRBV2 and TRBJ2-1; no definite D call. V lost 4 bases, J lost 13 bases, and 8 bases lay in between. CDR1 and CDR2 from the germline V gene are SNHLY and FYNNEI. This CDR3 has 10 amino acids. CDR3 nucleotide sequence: TGTGCCAGCAGTGGGGGTGGTCAGTTCTTC. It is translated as CASSGGGQFF.

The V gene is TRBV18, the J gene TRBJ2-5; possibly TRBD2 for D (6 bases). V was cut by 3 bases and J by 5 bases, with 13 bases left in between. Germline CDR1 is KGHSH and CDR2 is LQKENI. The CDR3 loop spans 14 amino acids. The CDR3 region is CASSPFSGGETQYF. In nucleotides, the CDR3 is TGTGCCAGCTCACCCTTCAGTGGGGGGGAGACCCAGTACTTC.

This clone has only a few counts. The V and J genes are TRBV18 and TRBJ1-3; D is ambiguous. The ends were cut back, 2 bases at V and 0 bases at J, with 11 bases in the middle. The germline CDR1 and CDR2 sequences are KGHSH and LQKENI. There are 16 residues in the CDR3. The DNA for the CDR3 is TGTGCCAGCTCACCAGTCGTCTCTAACTCTGGAAACACCATATATTTT. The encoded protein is CASSPVVSNSGNTIYF.

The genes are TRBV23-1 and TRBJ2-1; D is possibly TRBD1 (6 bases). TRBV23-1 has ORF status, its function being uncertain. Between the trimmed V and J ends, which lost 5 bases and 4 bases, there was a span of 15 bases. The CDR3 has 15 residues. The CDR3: CASSLMWDKYNEQFF. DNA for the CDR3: TGCGCCAGCAGTTTAATGTGGGACAAATACAATGAGCAGTTCTTC.